The clone carrying this T cell receptor (beta chain) was counted between two and nine times. Its antigen is unidentified. The sample comes from a study of cytomegalovirus exposure and HLA in healthy donors. Study findings and constraints: No immune exposure information besides CMV serostatus was available. Excluded were some V segments that proved indistinguishable, including TRBV6-2 and TRBV6-3.

V was cut by 4 bases and J by 6 bases, with 11 bases left in between. CDR3 length equals 13 residues. The germline gives CDR1 SGHRS, CDR2 YFSETQ. Researchers ran the PCR with 60 Vbeta and 13 Jbeta primers. The assay was immunoSEQ multiplex PCR, and TCRdb's table has in-frame clones only and misses some. The table includes just over 65,000 clones, roughly four fifths detected once. The TCR originated in a human donor in good health. Source material: PBMCs. The chain links TRBV5-1 to TRBJ2-1; a weak D match, TRBD1 (6 bases). The CDR3 spells CASSPGQINEQFF. For the CDR3, the DNA is TGCGCCAGCAGCCCCGGACAGATCAATGAGCAGTTCTTC. The full variable domain, with the rest looked up from reference TRBV5-1 and TRBJ2-1, is KAGVTQTPRYLIKTRGQQVTLSCSPISGHRSVSWYQQTPGQGLQFLFEYFSETQRNKGNFPGRFSGRQFSNSRSEMNVSTLELGDSALYLCASSPGQINEQFFGPGTRLTVL.